A selection of T cell receptor beta chains follows, all from one sample in a study of T cell responses to AZD1222 COVID-19 vaccine. TCRdb keeps only in-frame clones here, not all; method: immunoSEQ multiplex PCR. The sample records some 140,000 clones, about 92% being singletons. The specimen comprised peripheral blood, sampled on day 0 of AZD1222 vaccination. The source is an adult in good health. CDR3s include the opening cysteine and the closing phenylalanine or tryptophan. D genes are given only for firm matches. Rows may omit the clone size; those that give it use once, few, many or a size class.

d_call	clone_size	v_call	j_call	cdr3_aa	cdr3_nt
-	few	TRBV27	TRBJ1-5	CASSLGSVQPQHF	TGTGCCAGCAGTTTGGGTTCTGTTCAGCCCCAGCATTTT
-	-	TRBV10-3	TRBJ1-5	CAIGELGQGNQPQHF	TGTGCCATCGGGGAACTGGGCCAGGGCAATCAGCCCCAGCATTTT
TRBD2	-	TRBV29-1	TRBJ2-1	CSSSGRAWNEQFF	TGCAGCTCAAGCGGGAGGGCGTGGAATGAGCAGTTCTTC
-	-	TRBV7-6	TRBJ1-4	CASSPGAGNLATNEKLFF	TGTGCCAGCAGCCCCGGGGCAGGCAATCTTGCAACTAATGAAAAACTGTTTTTT
-	-	TRBV9	TRBJ2-7	CASSPGHLEREQYF	TGTGCCAGCAGCCCAGGACACCTAGAACGCGAGCAGTACTTC
TRBD1	-	TRBV7-9	TRBJ1-1	CASSLYTGETEAFF	TGTGCCAGCAGCTTATATACAGGGGAGACTGAAGCTTTCTTT
-	-	TRBV6-5	TRBJ1-3	CASTSSGNTIYF	TGTGCCAGCACGTCCTCTGGAAACACCATATATTTT
-	-	TRBV21-1	TRBJ2-7	CASSKALYEQYF	TGTGCCAGCAGCAAAGCCCTTTACGAGCAGTACTTC
TRBD1	-	TRBV11-2	TRBJ2-7	CASSLTTGSDEQYF	TGTGCCAGCAGCCTCACGACAGGGTCCGACGAGCAGTACTTC
-	-	TRBV9	TRBJ2-6	CASSVRGQFSGANVLTF	TGTGCCAGCAGCGTAAGAGGCCAGTTCTCTGGGGCCAACGTCCTGACTTTC